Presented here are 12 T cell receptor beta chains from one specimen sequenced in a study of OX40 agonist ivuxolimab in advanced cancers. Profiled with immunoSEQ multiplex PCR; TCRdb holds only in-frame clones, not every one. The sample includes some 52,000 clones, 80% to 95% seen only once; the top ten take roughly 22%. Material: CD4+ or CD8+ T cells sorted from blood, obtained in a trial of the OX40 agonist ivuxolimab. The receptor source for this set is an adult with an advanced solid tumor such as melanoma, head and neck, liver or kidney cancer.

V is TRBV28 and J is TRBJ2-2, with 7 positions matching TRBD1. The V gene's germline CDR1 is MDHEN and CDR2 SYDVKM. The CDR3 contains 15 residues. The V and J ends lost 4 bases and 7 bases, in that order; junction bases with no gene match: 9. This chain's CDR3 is CASSSRQGGIGELFF. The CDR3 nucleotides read TGTGCCAGCAGTTCGAGACAGGGTGGGATCGGGGAGCTGTTTTTT.

The CDR3 nucleotides read TGTGCCAGTAGTCCTGGGACGGGTAACACTGAAGCTTTCTTT. Its translation: CASSPGTGNTEAFF. This sequence joins TRBV19 and TRBJ1-1, with D possibly matching TRBD1 (5 bases). V was trimmed by 5 bases and J by 2 bases, leaving 12 bases between them. Per the germline V gene, CDR1 is LNHDA and CDR2 is SQIVND (reference sequence). The CDR3 has 14 amino acids.

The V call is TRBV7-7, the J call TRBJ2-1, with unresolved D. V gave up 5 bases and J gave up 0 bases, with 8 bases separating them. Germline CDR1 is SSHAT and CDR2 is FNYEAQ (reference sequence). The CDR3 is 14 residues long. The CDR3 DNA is TGTGCCAGCAGCCTTCTAAGCTCCTACAATGAGCAGTTCTTC. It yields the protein CASSLLSSYNEQFF.

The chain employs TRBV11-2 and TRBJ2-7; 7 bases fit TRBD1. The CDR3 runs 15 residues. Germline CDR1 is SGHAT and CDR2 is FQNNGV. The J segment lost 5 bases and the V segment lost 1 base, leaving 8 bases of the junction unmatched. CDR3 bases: TGTGCCAGCAGCTTAGTATGGACAGGAGGTAACGAGCAGTACTTC. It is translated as CASSLVWTGGNEQYF.

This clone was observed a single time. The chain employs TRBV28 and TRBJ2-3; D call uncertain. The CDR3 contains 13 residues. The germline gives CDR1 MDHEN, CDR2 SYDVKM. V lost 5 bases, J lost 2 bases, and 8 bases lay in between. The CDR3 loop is CASSPSYTDTQYF. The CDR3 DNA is TGTGCCAGCAGTCCCTCCTACACAGATACGCAGTATTTT.

In nucleotides, the CDR3 is TGTGCCAGCAGCTTCGGGACGGGAGAGGACTACGAGCAGTACTTC. Protein: CASSFGTGEDYEQYF. The rearrangement links TRBV7-2 to TRBJ2-7, with D tentatively TRBD2 (6 bases). Looked up from germline, CDR1 is SGHTA and CDR2 is FQGNSA. The CDR3 is made up of 15 amino acids. V was clipped by 3 bases and J by 3 bases, with 15 bases between them.

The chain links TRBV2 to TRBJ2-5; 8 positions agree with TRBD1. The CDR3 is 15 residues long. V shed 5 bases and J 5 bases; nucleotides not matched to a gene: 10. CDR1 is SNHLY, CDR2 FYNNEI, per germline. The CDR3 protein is CASSFGRGRGETQYF. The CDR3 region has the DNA TGTGCCAGCAGTTTCGGCAGGGGGCGCGGGGAGACCCAGTACTTC.

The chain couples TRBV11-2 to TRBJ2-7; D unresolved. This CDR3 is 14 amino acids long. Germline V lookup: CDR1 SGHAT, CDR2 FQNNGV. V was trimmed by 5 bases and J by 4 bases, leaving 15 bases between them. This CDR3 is CASSPSGPGYEQYF. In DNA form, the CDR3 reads TGTGCCAGCAGCCCTTCTGGGCCCGGGTACGAGCAGTACTTC.

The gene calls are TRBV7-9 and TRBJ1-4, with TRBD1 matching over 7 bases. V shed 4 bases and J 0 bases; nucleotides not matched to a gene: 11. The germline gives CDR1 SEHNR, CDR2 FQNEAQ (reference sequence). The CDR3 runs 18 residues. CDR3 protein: CASSSPDRVGATNEKLFF. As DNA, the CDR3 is TGTGCCAGCAGCTCCCCCGACAGGGTGGGGGCAACTAATGAAAAACTGTTTTTT.

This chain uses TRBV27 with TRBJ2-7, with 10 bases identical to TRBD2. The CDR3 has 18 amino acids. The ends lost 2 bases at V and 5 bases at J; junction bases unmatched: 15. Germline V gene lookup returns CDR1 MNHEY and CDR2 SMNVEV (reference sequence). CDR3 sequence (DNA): TGTGCCAGCAGTTTACTGGGTAAAAGCGGGAGGGGGTCCAACGAGCAGTACTTC. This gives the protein CASSLLGKSGRGSNEQYF.

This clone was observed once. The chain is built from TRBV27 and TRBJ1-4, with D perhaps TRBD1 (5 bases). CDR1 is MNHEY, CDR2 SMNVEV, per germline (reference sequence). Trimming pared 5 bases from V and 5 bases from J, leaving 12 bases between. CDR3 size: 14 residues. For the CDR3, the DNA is TGTGCCAGCAGTGAACAGGCATGGAATGAAAAACTGTTTTTT. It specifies CASSEQAWNEKLFF. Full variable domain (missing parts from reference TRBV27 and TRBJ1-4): EAQVTQNPRYLITVTGKKLTVTCSQNMNHEYMSWYRQDPGLGLRQIYYSMNVEVTDKGDVPEGYKVSRKEKRNFPLILESPSPNQTSLYFCASSEQAWNEKLFFGSGTQLSVL.

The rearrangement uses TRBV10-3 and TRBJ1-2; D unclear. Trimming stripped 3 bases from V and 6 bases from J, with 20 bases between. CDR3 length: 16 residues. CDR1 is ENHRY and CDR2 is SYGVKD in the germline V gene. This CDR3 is CAISDPYSRELNGYTF. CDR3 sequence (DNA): TGTGCCATCAGTGATCCGTACAGTAGGGAATTGAATGGCTACACCTTC.